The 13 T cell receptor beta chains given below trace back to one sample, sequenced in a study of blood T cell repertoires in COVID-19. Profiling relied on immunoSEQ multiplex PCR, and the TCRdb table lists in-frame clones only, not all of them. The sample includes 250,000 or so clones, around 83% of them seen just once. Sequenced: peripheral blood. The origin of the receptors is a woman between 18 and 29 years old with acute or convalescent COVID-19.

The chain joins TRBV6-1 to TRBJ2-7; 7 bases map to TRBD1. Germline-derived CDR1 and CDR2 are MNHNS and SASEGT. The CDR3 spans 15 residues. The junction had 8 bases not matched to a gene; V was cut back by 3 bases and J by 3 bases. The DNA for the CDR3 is TGTGCCAGCAGTGATCGGGGACAGCCAAACTACGAGCAGTACTTC. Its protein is CASSDRGQPNYEQYF.

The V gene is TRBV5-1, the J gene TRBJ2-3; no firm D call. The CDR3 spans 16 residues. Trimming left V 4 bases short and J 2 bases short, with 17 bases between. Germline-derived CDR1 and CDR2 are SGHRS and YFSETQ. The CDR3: CASSPIGWRNTDTQYF. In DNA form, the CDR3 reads TGCGCCAGCAGCCCCATCGGCTGGCGGAACACAGATACGCAGTATTTT.

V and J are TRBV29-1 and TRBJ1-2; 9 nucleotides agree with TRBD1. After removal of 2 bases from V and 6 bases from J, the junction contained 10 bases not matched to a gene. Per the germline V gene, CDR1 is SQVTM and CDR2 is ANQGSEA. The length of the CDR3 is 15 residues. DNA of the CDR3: TGCAGCGTTGAAAGGGACAGGGTTCGGAGCGATGGCTACACCTTC. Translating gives CSVERDRVRSDGYTF.

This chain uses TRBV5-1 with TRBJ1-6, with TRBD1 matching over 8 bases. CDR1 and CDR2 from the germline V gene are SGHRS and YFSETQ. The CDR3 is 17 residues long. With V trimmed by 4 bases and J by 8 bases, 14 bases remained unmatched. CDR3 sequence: CASSLASQGALHSPLHF. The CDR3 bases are TGCGCCAGCAGCCTGGCCAGCCAGGGGGCGTTGCATTCACCCCTCCACTTT.

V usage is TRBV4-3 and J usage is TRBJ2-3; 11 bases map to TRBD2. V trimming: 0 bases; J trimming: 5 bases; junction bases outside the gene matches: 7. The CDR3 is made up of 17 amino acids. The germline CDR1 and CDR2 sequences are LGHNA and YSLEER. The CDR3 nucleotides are TGCGCCAGCAGCCAAGATTTTACTAGCGGGAGTGGAGATACGCAGTATTTT. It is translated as CASSQDFTSGSGDTQYF.

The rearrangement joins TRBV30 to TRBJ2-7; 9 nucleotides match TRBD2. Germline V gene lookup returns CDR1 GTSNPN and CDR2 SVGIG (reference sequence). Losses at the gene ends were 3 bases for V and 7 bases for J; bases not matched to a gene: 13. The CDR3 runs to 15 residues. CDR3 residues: CAWSRDYSGSGEQYF. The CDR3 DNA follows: TGTGCCTGGAGCCGGGACTATAGCGGGAGCGGAGAGCAGTACTTC. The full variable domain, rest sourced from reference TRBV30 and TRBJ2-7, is SQTIHQWPATLVQPVGSPLSLECTVEGTSNPNLYWYRQAAGRGLQLLFYSVGIGQISSEVPQNLSASRPQDRQFILSSKKLLLSDSGFYLCAWSRDYSGSGEQYFGPGTRLTVT.

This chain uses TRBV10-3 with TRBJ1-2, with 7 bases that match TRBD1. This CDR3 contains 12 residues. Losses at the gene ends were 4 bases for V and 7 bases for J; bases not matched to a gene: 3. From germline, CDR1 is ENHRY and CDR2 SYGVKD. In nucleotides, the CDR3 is TGTGCCATCAGTGTGGCAGGGGGTGGCTACACCTTC. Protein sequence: CAISVAGGGYTF.

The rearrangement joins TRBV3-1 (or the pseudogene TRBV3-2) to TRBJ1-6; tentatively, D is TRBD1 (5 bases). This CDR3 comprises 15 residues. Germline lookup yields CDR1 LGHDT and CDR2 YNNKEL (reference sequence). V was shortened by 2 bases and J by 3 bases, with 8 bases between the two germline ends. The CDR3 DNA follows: TGTGCCAGCAGCCAAAGACAGAACTATAATTCACCCCTCCACTTT. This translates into CASSQRQNYNSPLHF.

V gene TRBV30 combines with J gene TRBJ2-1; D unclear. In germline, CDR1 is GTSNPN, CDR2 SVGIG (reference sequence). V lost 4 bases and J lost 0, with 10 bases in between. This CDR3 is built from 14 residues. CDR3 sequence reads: CAWTPRSSYNEQFF. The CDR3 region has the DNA TGTGCCTGGACCCCAAGGAGCTCCTACAATGAGCAGTTCTTC.

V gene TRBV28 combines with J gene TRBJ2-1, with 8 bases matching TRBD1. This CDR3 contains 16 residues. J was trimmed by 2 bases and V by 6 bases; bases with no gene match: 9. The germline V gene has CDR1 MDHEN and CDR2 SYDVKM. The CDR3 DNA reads TGTGCCAGCAGCCAATTCCGACAGGGGCCCTACAATGAGCAGTTCTTC. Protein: CASSQFRQGPYNEQFF.

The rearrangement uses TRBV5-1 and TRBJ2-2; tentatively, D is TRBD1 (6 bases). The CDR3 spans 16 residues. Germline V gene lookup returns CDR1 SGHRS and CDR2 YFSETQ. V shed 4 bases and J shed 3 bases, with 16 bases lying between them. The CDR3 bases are TGCGCCAGCAGCCCGAGCAGGGGTTTAGACACCGGGGAGCTGTTTTTT. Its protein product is CASSPSRGLDTGELFF.

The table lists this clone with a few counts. The CDR3 region is CASSGGQSYSPLHF. As DNA, the CDR3 is TGCGCCAGCAGCGGCGGACAGTCTTATTCACCCCTCCACTTT. The chain uses TRBV5-1 and TRBJ1-6; D may be TRBD1 (6 bases). V was clipped by 4 bases and J by 8 bases, with 13 bases between them. The CDR3 runs 14 residues. CDR1 is SGHRS, CDR2 YFSETQ, per germline.

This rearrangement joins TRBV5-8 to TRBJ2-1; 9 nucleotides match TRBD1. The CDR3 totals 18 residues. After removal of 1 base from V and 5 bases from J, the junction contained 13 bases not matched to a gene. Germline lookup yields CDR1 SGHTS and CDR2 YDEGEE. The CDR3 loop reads CASSLLFTAGTGHNEQFF. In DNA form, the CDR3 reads TGTGCCAGCAGCTTGTTATTTACGGCTGGGACAGGGCACAATGAGCAGTTCTTC.